This section outlines one T cell receptor (beta chain) sequence together with its context. Its recognized antigen is unknown. Base qualities are not provided; no much larger clone lies one nucleotide away. The data are from a study of OX40 agonist ivuxolimab in advanced cancers. Some background on the complete study: Ivuxolimab was a fully human IgG2 agonistic monoclonal antibody targeting the costimulatory receptor OX40 (CD134). Intravenous ivuxolimab was administered to patients every 2 weeks at six dose levels: 0.01, 0.1, 0.3, 1.5, 3 and 10 mg/kg. Of the approximately 50 dose-escalation patients, hepatocellular carcinoma was present in about 20, melanoma in approximately 15, renal cell carcinoma in 9 and head and neck cancer in 9. A male proportion of around 80% and a mean age of approximately 61 years, ranging from 23 to 79, were recorded for the dose-escalation cohort. Prior anti-PD-1, anti-PD-L1 or anti-CTLA-4 therapy was permitted, and checkpoint inhibitors had been received by more than 35% of dose-escalation patients. Partial responses occurred in three dose-escalation patients, of whom one had hepatocellular carcinoma and two had cutaneous melanoma. The point of sequencing TCRbeta in the periphery was to test whether ivuxolimab changed TCR sequence diversity and drove clonal T-cell expansion. The paper describes the monotherapy dose-escalation part (N ≈ 52 patients) of the phase I trial of ivuxolimab. Results the study describes overall, beyond this receptor: At doses of 0.1 to 3.0 mg/kg, clonal expansion of both CD4+ and CD8+ blood T cells was observed from baseline to week 6. The antigen specificity of the peripheral T cells that underwent clonal expansion was not determined. In the 0.1-3.0 mg/kg groups, partial responders had among the lowest normalized peripheral clonal expansion, particularly in CD8+ T cells. After ivuxolimab, CD8+ T cells had more expanded clones than CD4+ T cells on average. Low levels of normalized T-cell clonal expansion were also seen in some nonresponding patients.

The trial excluded patients who had a history of autoimmune disease or were on systemic immunosuppression. Peripheral blood for TCR sequencing was collected from all dose cohorts at baseline, on cycle 4 day 1, and on cycle 7 day 1. Samples were obtained from an open-label, multicenter, first-in-human phase I dose-escalation trial of ivuxolimab. Adults with locally advanced or metastatic head and neck squamous cell, hepatocellular, melanoma or renal cell carcinoma were enrolled in the trial. CD4+ and CD8+ T cells were sorted separately from peripheral blood before TCR sequencing. Genomic DNA was extracted from sorted cells for sequencing of the TCRbeta CDR3 region. TCRbeta CDR3 regions were sequenced using the immunoSEQ Assay. TCRdb obtained this table from immuneACCESS and retained in-frame rearrangements with V and J assigned. These tables miss some clones; where compared with another copy, unresolved V genes account for less than half of the shortfall, and the remainder is unexplained. The sample contains 45,000 or so clones, less than 85% of them found a single time. Of the sample, around 3.9% is held by the ten largest clones.

The sequence came from an adult with an advanced solid tumor such as melanoma, head and neck, liver or kidney cancer. The input for sequencing was CD4+ or CD8+ T cells sorted from blood, taken in a trial of the OX40 agonist ivuxolimab.

The CDR3 in this case is CASMVGSSYNSPLHF. At the DNA level, the sequence is TGTGCCAGCATGGTTGGGAGCTCCTATAATTCACCCCTCCACTTT. The chain is encoded by TRBV7-9 joined to TRBJ1-6; no D gene call is confident. CDR1 SEHNR and CDR2 FQNEAQ were looked up in the germline V gene (reference sequence). Relative to germline, V is 7 bases shorter and J is 0 bases shorter, with 10 bases between their ends. The CDR3 numbers 15 residues from cysteine through phenylalanine. The CDR3 DNA has 45 bases and is translated from base 1.